The clone carrying this T cell receptor (beta chain) was recorded a few times. This sample stems from a study of identical twins. Germline CDR1 and CDR2: ENHRY and SYGVKD. With 6 bases clipped from V and 5 bases from J, the junction kept 7 bases outside the gene matches. The length of the CDR3 is 15 residues. In TCRdb, the 5' RACE reads were re-called with MiXCR into one record per CDR3 protein. Here the sample spans roughly 750,000 distinct CDR3 sequences, around 20% being singletons. This sample was also put to use in a study of T cells expressing NK-cell markers.

The genes are TRBV10-3 and TRBJ2-5; 12 bases are a match to TRBD2. The sequence derives from a woman aged 18-29 years in good health. Material: PBMCs. CDR3 nucleotides: TGTGCCATCAGCCTGACTAGCGGGAGATTGGAGACCCAGTACTTC. Its translation: CAISLTSGRLETQYF.